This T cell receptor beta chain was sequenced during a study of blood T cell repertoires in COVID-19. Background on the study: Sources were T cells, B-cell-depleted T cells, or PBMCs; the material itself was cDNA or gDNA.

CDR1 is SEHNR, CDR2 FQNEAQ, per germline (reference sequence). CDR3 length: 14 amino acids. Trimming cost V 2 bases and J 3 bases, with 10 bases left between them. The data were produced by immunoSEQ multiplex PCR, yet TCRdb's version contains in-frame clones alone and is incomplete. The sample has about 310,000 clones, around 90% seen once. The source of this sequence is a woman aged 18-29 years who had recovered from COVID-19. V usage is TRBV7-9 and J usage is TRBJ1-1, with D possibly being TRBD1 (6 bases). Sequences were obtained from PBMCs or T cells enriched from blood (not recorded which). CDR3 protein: CASSLQGLYTEAFF. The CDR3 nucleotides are TGTGCCAGCAGCTTACAGGGGCTGTACACTGAAGCTTTCTTT.